The subject of this entry is one TCR beta chain. Its target is unknown. The sample originates from a study of response to subunit inactivated influenza vaccine. General observations from the study: The authors proposed limited new T cell recruitment per seasonal influenza vaccination.

TCRdb called the RT-PCR reads again in MiXCR, with one record for every CDR3 protein. The repertoire holds 400,000 to 550,000 distinct CDR3 sequences, with about 25% as singletons. The source is a man aged 50 to 59 who received an inactivated influenza vaccine. The sample consisted of CD4+ T cells sorted from PBMCs, taken around 5 days after vaccination.

The CDR3 loop reads CASSGKAGGPNNEQFF. Here the CDR3 DNA reads TGTGCCAGCAGCGGGAAGGCGGGAGGCCCAAACAATGAGCAGTTCTTC. The chain couples TRBV2 to TRBJ2-1; 8 bases fit TRBD2. Germline CDR1 SNHLY, CDR2 FYNNEI. The trim removed 6 bases at V and 5 bases at J, leaving 12 bases unmatched. The CDR3 covers 16 residues.